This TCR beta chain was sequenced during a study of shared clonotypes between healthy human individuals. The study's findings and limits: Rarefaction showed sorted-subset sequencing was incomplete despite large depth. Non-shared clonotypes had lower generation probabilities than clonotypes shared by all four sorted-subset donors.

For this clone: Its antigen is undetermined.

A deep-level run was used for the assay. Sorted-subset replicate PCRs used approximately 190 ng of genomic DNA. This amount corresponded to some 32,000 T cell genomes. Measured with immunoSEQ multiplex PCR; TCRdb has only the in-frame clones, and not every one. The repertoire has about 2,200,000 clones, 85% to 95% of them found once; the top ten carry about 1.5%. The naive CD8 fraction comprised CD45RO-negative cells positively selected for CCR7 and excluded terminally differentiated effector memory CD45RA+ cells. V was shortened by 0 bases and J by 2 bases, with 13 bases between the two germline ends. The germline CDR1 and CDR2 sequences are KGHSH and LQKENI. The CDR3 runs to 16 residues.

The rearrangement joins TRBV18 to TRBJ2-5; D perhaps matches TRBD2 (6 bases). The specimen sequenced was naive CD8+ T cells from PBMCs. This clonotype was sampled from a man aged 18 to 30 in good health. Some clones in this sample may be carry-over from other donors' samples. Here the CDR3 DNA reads TGTGCCAGCTCACCACCTACGGACTACCAACAAGAGACCCAGTACTTC. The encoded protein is CASSPPTDYQQETQYF.